The clone carrying this T cell receptor (beta chain) appeared a few times. Its cognate antigen is unknown. TCR beta cDNA libraries included unique molecular identifiers. MiXCR, run by TCRdb on the PCR reads, gives a single entry per CDR3 protein. The table has some 260,000 distinct CDR3 sequences, 35% to 40% seen once. V lost 4 bases to trimming and J lost 1 base, with 8 bases between them. Per germline, CDR1 SGHRS and CDR2 YFSETQ. CDR3 length: 13 amino acids. The sample originates from a study of post-analysis software for immune sequencing data. Notes on the study in general: When patients were compared with controls, a handful of TRBV segments were more frequent, TRBV5-6, TRBV5-1 and TRBV20-1 among them. Samples sharing a preparation batch grouped tightly together when assessed by F measure. The study found significantly lower normalized Chao1 diversity in multiple sclerosis patients than in controls.

The J gene is TRBJ1-1, the V gene TRBV5-1; D call uncertain. The specimen was blood. The sequence derives from a girl under 18 with multiple sclerosis. The CDR3 loop is CASSHRSNTEAFF. In DNA, the CDR3 is TGCGCCAGCAGCCACCGATCGAACACTGAAGCTTTCTTT.